Listed here is a single T cell receptor beta chain. This clonotype has a handful of counts. Its antigen has not been determined. Base-call qualities are not available, and no considerably larger clone is one nucleotide away. For repertoire sequencing, TCR beta CDR3 regions were amplified from RNA transcripts. The first round of RT-PCR was done with HTBI primers and the Qiagen OneStep RT-PCR kit, and was followed by a second round of multiplex PCR, then size selection and purification. Sequencing of the libraries was carried out on an Illumina HiSeq2000 in paired-end mode with 100 bp reads. As for the authors' bioinformatics: SOAPnuke was used to process the reads, throwing out any read that had adapters, had uncalled bases, had a mean Phred below 15, or lacked an exact constant-primer or identifier match. High-quality paired reads were merged with COPE v1.2.5. Clonotypes were defined as unique nucleotide sequences and were aligned to IMGT TRB V, D and J references using MiTCR v1.1. The analysis was limited to V-J combinations with a frequency above 0.0001, which together covered 99.2% of repertoires. For each V-J combination, a TCR clonal expansion and chaos score was defined as F50 clonal expansion divided by the chaos observed in the TCRdist matrix. Welch's t-statistics and random forest were used to reduce the features to 13 V-J combinations, which were then used as input to a naive Bayes classifier. The similarity between thyroid and blood repertoires was quantified using the Morisita-Horn index. The public reads were run again by TCRdb, first through fastp at Q25 and then through MiXCR, and only productive beta chains were kept. Each CDR3 protein gets just one entry, which takes the most common genes and DNA from the rows behind it. What appears here as the V and J calls and clone size reflects TCRdb's work, not the paper's. The sample yields 600,000 to 650,000 distinct CDR3 sequences; 20% to 25% were counted once. The ten largest clones represent around 7% of the sample.

This specimen comes from a study of Graves' ophthalmopathy and Graves' hyperthyroidism (dated 2018 in TCRdb). With respect to the entire study: Peripheral blood samples were taken at the time of initial diagnosis, before any treatment was given. TCR beta repertoire signatures were used to distinguish Graves' ophthalmopathy from Graves' hyperthyroidism and to predict progression to ophthalmopathy. T-cell repertoires of thyroid tissue and blood were compared in 5 or 6 hyperthyroidism patients. An independent validation cohort comprised some 18 hyperthyroidism patients and over 15 patients who later progressed from hyperthyroidism to ophthalmopathy. The approximately 100 discovery patients were divided at random into training and test sets in a 7:3 ratio. Once sampling was done, hyperthyroidism patients were given methimazole at a starting dose of 30 mg daily, while ophthalmopathy patients were given high-dose intravenous methylprednisolone. In total, around 130 blood samples were TCR-sequenced: around 42 ophthalmopathy, some 75 hyperthyroidism and about 17 hyperthyroidism-to-ophthalmopathy patients. A discovery set of 90 to 100 patients (about 45 ophthalmopathy, under 65 stable hyperthyroidism) was enrolled to explore V-J signatures distinguishing ophthalmopathy from hyperthyroidism.

A patient counted as having stable hyperthyroidism if there was no progression to ophthalmopathy within 18 months of follow-up. The hyperthyroidism patients were 18 to 65 years old and newly diagnosed, with a disease duration of less than 2 months. Anyone with other autoimmune diseases, uncontrolled infections, pregnancy or lactation was excluded from the study. Clinical symptoms, serum thyroxine, TRAb, thyroid ultrasound and orbital computed tomography formed the basis of the diagnosis. Ficoll-Paque density gradient centrifugation was used to isolate PBMCs from around 10 ml of fresh peripheral blood. Total RNA was extracted using Trizol reagent, and RNA quality was checked on an Agilent 2100 Bioanalyzer. From cysteine to phenylalanine, the CDR3 is 14 amino acids long. Just CDR3 DNA is preserved here, 42 bases in frame from base 1. The germline V gene sets CDR1 to SGHDT and CDR2 to YYEEEE. V is cut by 1 base and J by 1 base, and the space between the germline ends is 5 bases.

Results and caveats for the whole study, not just this receptor: In validation, the model predicted ophthalmopathy progression with about 71% sensitivity and approximately 78% specificity; about a dozen predicted patients were CT-confirmed with GO in a median of around 6 months. No statistical method was used to predetermine the sample size, and group allocation was not hidden from the investigators. Most expanded thyroid clonotypes with frequency above 0.001 were also detected in blood, suggesting blood repertoires may reflect the thyroid immune response. The 13-signature model separated ophthalmopathy from stable hyperthyroidism with over 85% sensitivity and just under 84% specificity in cross-validation, and 80%/75% in the test set.

The specimen was peripheral blood. The origin of this receptor is a woman between 18 and 29 years old with stable Graves' hyperthyroidism. Some clones in this sample may be carry-over from other donors' samples. Donor details come from another sample of the same person, matched by shared clones. The chain uses TRBV5-6 and TRBJ2-2, with the D gene uncertain. For the CDR3, the sequence is CASSLIQNTGELFF. The sequenced DNA is TGTGCCAGCAGCTTGATACAGAACACCGGGGAGCTGTTTTTT. With all but the CDR3 taken from the reference TRBV5-6 and TRBJ2-2 genes, the full variable domain is: DAGVTQSPTHLIKTRGQQVTLRCSPKSGHDTVSWYQQALGQGPQFIFQYYEEEERQRGNFPDRFSGHQFPNYSSELNVNALLLGDSALYLCASSLIQNTGELFFGEGSRLTVL.